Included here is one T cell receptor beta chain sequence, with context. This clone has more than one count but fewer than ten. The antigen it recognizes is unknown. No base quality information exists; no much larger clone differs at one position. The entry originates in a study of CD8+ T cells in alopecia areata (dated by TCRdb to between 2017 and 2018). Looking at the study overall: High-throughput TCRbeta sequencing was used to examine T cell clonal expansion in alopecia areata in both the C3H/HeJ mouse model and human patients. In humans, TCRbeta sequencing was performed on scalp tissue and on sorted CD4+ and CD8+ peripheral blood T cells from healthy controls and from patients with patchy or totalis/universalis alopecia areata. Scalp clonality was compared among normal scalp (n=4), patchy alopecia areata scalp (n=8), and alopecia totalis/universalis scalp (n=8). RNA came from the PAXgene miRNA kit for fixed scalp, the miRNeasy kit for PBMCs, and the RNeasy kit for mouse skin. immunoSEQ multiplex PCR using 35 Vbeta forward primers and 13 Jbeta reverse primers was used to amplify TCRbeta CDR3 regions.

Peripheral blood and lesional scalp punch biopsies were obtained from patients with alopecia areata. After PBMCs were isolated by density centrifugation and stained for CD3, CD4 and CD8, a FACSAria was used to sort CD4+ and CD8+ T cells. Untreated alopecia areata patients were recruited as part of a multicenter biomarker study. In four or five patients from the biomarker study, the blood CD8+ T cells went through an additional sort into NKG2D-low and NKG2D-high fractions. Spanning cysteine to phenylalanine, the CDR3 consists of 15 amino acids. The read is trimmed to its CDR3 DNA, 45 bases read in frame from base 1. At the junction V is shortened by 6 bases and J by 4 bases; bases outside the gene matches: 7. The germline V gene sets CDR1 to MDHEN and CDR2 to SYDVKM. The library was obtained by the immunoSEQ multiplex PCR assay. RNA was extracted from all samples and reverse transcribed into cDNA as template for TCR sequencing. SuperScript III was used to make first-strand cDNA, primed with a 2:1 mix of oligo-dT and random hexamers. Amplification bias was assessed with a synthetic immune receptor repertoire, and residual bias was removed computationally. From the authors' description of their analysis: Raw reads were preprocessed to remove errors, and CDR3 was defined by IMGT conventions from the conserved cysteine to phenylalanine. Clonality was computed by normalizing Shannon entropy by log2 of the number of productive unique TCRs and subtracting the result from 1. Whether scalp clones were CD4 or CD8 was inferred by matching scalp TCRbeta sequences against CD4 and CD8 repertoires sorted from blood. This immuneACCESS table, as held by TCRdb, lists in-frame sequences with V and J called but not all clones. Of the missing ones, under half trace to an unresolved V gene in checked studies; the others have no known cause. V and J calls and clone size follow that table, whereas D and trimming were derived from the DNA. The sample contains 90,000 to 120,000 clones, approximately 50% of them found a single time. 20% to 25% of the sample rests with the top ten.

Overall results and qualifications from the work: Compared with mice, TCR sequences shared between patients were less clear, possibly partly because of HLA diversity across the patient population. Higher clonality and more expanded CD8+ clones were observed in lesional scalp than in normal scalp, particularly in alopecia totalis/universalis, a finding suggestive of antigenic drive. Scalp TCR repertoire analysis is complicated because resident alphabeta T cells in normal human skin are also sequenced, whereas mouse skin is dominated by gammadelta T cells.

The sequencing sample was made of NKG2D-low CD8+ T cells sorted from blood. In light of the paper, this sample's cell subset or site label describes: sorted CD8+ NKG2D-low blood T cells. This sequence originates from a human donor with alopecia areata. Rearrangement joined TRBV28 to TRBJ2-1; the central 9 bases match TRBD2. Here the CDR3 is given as CASRDLAGLYNEQFF. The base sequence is TGTGCCAGCAGGGACCTAGCGGGACTATACAATGAGCAGTTCTTC.